This T cell receptor beta chain was documented in a study of a mutant IDH1 vaccine in newly diagnosed glioma. Turning to the study itself: The start of vaccination came 4-6 weeks after radiotherapy alone, or with temozolomide cycles. Earlier care involved radiotherapy, temozolomide, or both, and the majority received both.

The time point denotes: week 47, end of study. One vaccine dose held 300 ug of mutant IDH1 20-mer peptide and came with topical imiquimod. The data were produced by immunoSEQ multiplex PCR, yet TCRdb's version contains in-frame clones alone and is incomplete. The sample holds tens of thousands of clones, around 60% seen once. The CDR3 spans 15 residues. Germline V CDR1 and CDR2: GTSNPN, SVGIG (reference sequence). Trimming left V 4 bases short and J 4 bases short, with 17 bases between. This clone was detected a few times. Its antigen remains unknown. This chain links TRBV30 with TRBJ1-5, with D maybe TRBD1 (5 bases). Sequencing used peripheral blood mononuclear cells (PBMCs), obtained from a glioma patient whose treatment included an IDH1 peptide vaccine. The TCR sequence derives from a man aged 40-49 years with glioma. Some clones in this sample may be carry-over from other donors' samples. The CDR3 DNA reads TGTGCCTGGAATCCTTCCGGGACGGGAAATCAGCCCCAGCATTTT. Translation gives CAWNPSGTGNQPQHF. The full variable domain, rest sourced from reference TRBV30 and TRBJ1-5, is SQTIHQWPATLVQPVGSPLSLECTVEGTSNPNLYWYRQAAGRGLQLLFYSVGIGQISSEVPQNLSASRPQDRQFILSSKKLLLSDSGFYLCAWNPSGTGNQPQHFGDGTRLSIL.